The clone carrying this T cell receptor (beta chain) has just a few counts. The V end lost 1 base, the J end lost 0 bases, and 7 bases lay between the germline ends. CDR1 is MNHEY, CDR2 SVGEGT, per germline. This CDR3 is 14 amino acids long. TCRdb reprocessed the RT-PCR reads via MiXCR and lists one record per CDR3 protein. Of around 700,000 distinct CDR3 sequences in the sample, 14% were seen once. The TCR comes from a female donor in good health, serving as a healthy control. The chain has TRBV6-2 or TRBV6-3 and TRBJ2-7; possibly TRBD1 for D (5 bases). The source material was memory CD4+ T cells from blood. CDR3 in DNA: TGTGCCAGCAGTTACTACGACAGCTCCTACGAGCAGTACTTC. Protein product: CASSYYDSSYEQYF.